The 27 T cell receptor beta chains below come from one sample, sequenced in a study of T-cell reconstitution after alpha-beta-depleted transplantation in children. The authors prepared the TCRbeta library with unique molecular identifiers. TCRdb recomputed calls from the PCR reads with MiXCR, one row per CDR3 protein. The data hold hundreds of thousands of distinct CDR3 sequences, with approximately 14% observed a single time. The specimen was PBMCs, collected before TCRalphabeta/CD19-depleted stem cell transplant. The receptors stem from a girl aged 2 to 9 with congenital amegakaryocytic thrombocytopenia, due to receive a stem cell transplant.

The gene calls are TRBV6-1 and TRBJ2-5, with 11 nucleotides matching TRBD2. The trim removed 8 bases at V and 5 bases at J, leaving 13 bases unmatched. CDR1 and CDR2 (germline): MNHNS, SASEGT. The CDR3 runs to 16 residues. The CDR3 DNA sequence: TGTGCCAGCTGCACTAGCGGGAGCGGAGTTTGCGAGACCCAGTACTTC. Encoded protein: CASCTSGSGVCETQYF.

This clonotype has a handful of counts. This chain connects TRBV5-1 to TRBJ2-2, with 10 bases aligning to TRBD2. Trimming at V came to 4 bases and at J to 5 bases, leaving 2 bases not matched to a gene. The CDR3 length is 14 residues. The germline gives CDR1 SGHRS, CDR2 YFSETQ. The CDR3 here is CASSTSGETGELFF. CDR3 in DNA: TGCGCCAGCAGCACTAGCGGGGAAACCGGGGAGCTGTTTTTT.

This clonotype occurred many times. CDR3 loop: CSAWTSGRPGPDTQYF. Written as DNA, the CDR3 is TGCAGCGCCTGGACTAGCGGGAGGCCAGGACCAGATACGCAGTATTTT. The V and J genes are TRBV29-1 and TRBJ2-3; 14 bases map to TRBD2. The CDR3 consists of 16 residues. Germline V gene data show CDR1 as SQVTM and CDR2 as ANQGSEA. After removal of 7 bases from V and 4 bases from J, the junction contained 10 bases not matched to a gene.

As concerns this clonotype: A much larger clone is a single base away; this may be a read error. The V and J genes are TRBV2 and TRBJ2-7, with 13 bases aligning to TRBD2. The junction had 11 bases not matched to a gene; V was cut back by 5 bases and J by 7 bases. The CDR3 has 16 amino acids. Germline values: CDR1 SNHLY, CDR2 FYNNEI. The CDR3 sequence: CASSRLAGGYPGEQYF. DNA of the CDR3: TGTGCCAGCAGTAGACTAGCGGGAGGTTACCCGGGGGAGCAGTACTTC.

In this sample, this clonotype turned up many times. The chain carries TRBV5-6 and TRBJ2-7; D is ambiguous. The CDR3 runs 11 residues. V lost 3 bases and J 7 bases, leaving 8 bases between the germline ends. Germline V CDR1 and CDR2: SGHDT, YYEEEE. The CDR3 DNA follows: TGTGCCAGCAGCTCCATTATAGAGCAGTACTTC. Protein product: CASSSIIEQYF.

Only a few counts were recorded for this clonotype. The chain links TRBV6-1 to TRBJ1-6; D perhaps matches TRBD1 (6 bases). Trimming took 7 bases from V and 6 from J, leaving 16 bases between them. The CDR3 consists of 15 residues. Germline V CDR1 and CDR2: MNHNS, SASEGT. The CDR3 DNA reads TGTGCCAGCAATGGGCCCGGGACAAGTAATTCACCCCTCCACTTT. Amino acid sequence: CASNGPGTSNSPLHF.

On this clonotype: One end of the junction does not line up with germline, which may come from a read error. For the CDR3, the DNA is TGTGTCACCAGGGAGGGTCTAAATCAGCCCCAGCATTTT. The encoded protein is CVTREGLNQPQHF. The rearrangement uses TRBV15 and TRBJ1-5; a possible D gene is TRBD1 (5 bases). CDR1 and CDR2 (germline): LNHNV, YYDKDF (reference sequence). The CDR3 spans 13 residues.

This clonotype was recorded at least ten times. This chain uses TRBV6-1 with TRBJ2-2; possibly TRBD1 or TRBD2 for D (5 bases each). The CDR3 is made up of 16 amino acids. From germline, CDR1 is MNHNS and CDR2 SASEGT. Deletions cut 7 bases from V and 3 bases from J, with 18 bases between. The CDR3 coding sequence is TGTGCCAGCAAACGGCAGGGAGTACGGGACACCGGGGAGCTGTTTTTT. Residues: CASKRQGVRDTGELFF.

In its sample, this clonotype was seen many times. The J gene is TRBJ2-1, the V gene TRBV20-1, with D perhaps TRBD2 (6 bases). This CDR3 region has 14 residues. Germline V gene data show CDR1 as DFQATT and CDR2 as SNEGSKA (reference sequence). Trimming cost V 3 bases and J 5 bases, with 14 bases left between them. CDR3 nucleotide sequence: TGCAGTGCTAGGATTCAAGCGGGCGACAATGAGCAGTTCTTC. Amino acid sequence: CSARIQAGDNEQFF.

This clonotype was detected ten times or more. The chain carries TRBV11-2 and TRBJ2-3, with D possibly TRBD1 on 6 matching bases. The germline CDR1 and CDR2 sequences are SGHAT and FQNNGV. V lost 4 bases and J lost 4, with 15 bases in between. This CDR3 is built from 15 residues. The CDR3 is CASSSGQSAPDTQYF. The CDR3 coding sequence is TGTGCCAGCAGCTCCGGACAGTCCGCCCCAGATACGCAGTATTTT.

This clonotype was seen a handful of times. As DNA, the CDR3 is TGTGCCAGCAGCTTAGCGCTGGATAGCAATCAGCCCCAGCATTTT. It specifies CASSLALDSNQPQHF. The rearrangement uses TRBV7-9 and TRBJ1-5; D uncertain. There are 15 residues in the CDR3. V lost 0 bases and J 0 bases, leaving 6 bases between the germline ends. The germline CDR1 and CDR2 sequences are SEHNR and FQNEAQ (reference sequence).

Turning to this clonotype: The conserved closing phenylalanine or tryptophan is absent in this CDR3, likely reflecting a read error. The CDR3 region has the DNA TGCGCCAGCACAGGGGGCACCTACGAGCAGTACCTC. Its translation: CASTGGTYEQYL. The chain has TRBV5-1 and TRBJ2-7, with 8 bases identical to TRBD1. Germline-derived CDR1 and CDR2 are SGHRS and YFSETQ. The trim removed 6 bases at V and 2 bases at J, leaving 1 base unmatched. This CDR3 region has 12 residues.

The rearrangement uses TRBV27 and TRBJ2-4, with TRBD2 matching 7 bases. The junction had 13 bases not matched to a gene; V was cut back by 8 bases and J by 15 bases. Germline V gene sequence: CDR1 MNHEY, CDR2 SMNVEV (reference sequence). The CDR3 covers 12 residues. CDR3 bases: TGTGCCAGCCGCTTAAGGGGAGGGGATTTGTACTTC. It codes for CASRLRGGDLYF.

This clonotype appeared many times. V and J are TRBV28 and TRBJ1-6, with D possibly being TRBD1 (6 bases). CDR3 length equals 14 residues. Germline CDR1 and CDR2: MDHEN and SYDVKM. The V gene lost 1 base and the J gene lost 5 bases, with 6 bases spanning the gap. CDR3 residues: CASSLSGDNSPLHF. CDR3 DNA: TGTGCCAGCAGTTTATCAGGGGATAATTCACCCCTCCACTTT.

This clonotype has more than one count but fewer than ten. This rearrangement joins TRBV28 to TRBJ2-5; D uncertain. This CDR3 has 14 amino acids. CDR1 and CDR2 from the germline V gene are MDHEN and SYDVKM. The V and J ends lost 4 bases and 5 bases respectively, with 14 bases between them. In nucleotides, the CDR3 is TGTGCCAGCAGTTCACCCCGCGGCCGGGAGACCCAGTACTTC. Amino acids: CASSSPRGRETQYF.

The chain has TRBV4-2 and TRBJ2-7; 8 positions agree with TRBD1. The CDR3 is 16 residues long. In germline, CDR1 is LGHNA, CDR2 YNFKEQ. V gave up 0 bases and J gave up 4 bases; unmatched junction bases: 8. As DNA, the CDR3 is TGTGCCAGCAGCCAAGATGCCGGACAGGGAGTTTACGAGCAGTACTTC. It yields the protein CASSQDAGQGVYEQYF.

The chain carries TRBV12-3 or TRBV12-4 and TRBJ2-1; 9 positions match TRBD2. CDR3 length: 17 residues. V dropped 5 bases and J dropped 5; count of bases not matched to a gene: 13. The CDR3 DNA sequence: TGTGCCAGCAGTGCCCTGTCGGGCCTAGCGGGACACAATGAGCAGTTCTTC. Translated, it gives CASSALSGLAGHNEQFF.

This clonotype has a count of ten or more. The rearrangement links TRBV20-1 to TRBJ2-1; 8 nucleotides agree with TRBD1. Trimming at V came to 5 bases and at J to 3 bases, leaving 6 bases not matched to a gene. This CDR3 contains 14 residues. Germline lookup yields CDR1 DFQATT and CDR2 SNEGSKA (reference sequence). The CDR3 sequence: CSAHPGQDYNEQFF. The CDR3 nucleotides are TGCAGTGCTCACCCGGGACAGGACTACAATGAGCAGTTCTTC.

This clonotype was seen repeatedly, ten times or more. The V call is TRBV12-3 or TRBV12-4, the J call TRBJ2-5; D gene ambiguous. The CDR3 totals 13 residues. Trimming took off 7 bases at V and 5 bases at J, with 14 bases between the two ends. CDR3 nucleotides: TGTGCCAGCAAAAGCGACATGGGGGAGACCCAGTACTTC. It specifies CASKSDMGETQYF.

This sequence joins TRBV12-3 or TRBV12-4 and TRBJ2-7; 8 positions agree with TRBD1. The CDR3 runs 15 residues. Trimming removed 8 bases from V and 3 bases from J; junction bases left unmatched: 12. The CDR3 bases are TGTGCCAGCGGGTCTTGGGACAGGCTTATCTACGAGCAGTACTTC. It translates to CASGSWDRLIYEQYF.

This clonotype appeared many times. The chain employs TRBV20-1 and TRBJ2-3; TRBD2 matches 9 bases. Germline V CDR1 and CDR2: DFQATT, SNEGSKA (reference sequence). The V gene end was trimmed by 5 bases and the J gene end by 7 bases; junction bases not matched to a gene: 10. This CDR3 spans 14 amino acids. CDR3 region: CSAASLAGRNTQYF. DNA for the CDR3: TGCAGTGCTGCAAGCCTAGCGGGAAGGAATACGCAGTATTTT.

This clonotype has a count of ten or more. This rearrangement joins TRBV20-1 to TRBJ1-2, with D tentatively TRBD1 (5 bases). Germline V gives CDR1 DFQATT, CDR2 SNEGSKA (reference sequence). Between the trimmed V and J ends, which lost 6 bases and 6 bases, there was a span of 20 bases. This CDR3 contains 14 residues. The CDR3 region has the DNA TGCAGTGCCCTAGAAGGGGCGCGTAGAAATGGCTACACCTTC. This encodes CSALEGARRNGYTF.

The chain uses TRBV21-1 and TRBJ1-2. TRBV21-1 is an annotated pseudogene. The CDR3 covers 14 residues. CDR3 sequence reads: CASSKCKGVDGYTF. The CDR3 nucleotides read TGTGCCAGCAGCAAATGTAAGGGTGTAGATGGCTACACCTTC.

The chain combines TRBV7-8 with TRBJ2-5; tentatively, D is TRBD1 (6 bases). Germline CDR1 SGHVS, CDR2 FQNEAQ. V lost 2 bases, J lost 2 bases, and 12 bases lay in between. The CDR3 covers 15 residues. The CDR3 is CASSLSRGLQETQYF. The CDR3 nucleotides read TGTGCCAGCAGCTTAAGCAGGGGCCTACAAGAGACCCAGTACTTC.

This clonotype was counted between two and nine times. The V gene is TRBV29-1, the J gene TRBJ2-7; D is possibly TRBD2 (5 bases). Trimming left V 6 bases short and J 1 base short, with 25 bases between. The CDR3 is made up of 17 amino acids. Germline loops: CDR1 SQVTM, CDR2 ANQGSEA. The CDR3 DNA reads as TGCAGCGTCCACTTGAGGGTAAACTACACCTTTTCCTACGAGCAGTACTTC. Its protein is CSVHLRVNYTFSYEQYF.

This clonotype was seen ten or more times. The CDR3 nucleotides read TGTGCCAGCAGTTACTCGGGGACAACCGGAGAGACCCAGTACTTC. It codes for CASSYSGTTGETQYF. The gene calls are TRBV6-5 and TRBJ2-5; tentative D call: TRBD1 (6 bases). The CDR3 runs to 15 residues. Germline-derived CDR1 and CDR2 are MNHEY and SVGAGI. The V end lost 0 bases, the J end lost 4 bases, and 12 bases lay between the germline ends.

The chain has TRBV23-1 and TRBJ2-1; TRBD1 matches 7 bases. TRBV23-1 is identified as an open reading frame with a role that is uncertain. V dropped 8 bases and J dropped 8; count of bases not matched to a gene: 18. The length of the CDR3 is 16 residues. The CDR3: CASGTGTVNVFDEQFF. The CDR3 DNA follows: TGCGCCAGCGGTACCGGGACAGTAAACGTATTCGATGAGCAGTTCTTC.